One and the same sample provided the 8 T cell receptor beta chains below, sequenced in a study of control samples from healthy donors and cancer patients. TCRdb keeps only in-frame clones here, not all; method: immunoSEQ multiplex PCR. The sample lists about 52,000 clones, 85% to 95% occurring once. What was sequenced was blood. The receptors derive from a man under 40 in good health.

The V gene is TRBV4-3, the J gene TRBJ2-2, with 9 bases that match TRBD2. V gave up 3 bases and J gave up 0 bases; unmatched junction bases: 8. Germline V gene sequence: CDR1 LGHNA, CDR2 YSLEER. This CDR3 region has 18 residues. CDR3: CASSQTAGLAPNTGELFF. The CDR3 DNA is TGCGCCAGCAGCCAGACAGCAGGACTAGCGCCGAACACCGGGGAGCTGTTTTTT.

The rearrangement joins TRBV19 to TRBJ2-1; D is perhaps TRBD2 (5 bases). This CDR3 contains 15 residues. V gave up 3 bases and J gave up 6 bases, with 15 bases separating them. Germline V gives CDR1 LNHDA, CDR2 SQIVND (reference sequence). Here the CDR3 reads CASSILPGRGNEQFF. The CDR3 nucleotides are TGTGCCAGTAGTATTCTACCAGGACGGGGCAATGAGCAGTTCTTC.

V gene TRBV25-1 combines with J gene TRBJ2-7; either TRBD1 or TRBD2 may fit D (5 bases each). Germline V gives CDR1 MGHDK, CDR2 SYGVNS. V was cut by 5 bases and J by 0 bases, with 14 bases left in between. The CDR3 is made up of 15 amino acids. CDR3 bases: TGTGCCAGCAGTTCAATCCGGGACGGCTCCTACGAGCAGTACTTC. The encoded protein is CASSSIRDGSYEQYF.

V gene TRBV2 combines with J gene TRBJ1-2, with no clear D. Looked up from germline, CDR1 is SNHLY and CDR2 is FYNNEI. The CDR3 covers 10 residues. V was pared by 4 bases and J by 8 bases, with 5 bases between. The CDR3 DNA is TGTGCCAGCAGTGCGGGGGGCTACACCTTC. It codes for CASSAGGYTF.

The chain carries TRBV5-1 and TRBJ1-1, with unresolved D. The CDR3 is made up of 13 amino acids. The V gene's germline CDR1 is SGHRS and CDR2 YFSETQ. V was pared by 2 bases and J by 1 base, with 6 bases between. This chain's CDR3 is CASSFFTNTEAFF. CDR3 in DNA: TGCGCCAGCAGCTTCTTCACGAACACTGAAGCTTTCTTT.

The rearrangement uses TRBV5-1 and TRBJ1-5; the D gene is possibly TRBD1 (5 bases). Germline V lookup: CDR1 SGHRS, CDR2 YFSETQ. The CDR3 totals 15 residues. The ends were cut back, 0 bases at V and 7 bases at J, with 14 bases in the middle. The CDR3 nucleotides are TGCGCCAGCAGCTTGGGTGGGGGTTCAGGGCAGCCCCAGCATTTT. Translation gives CASSLGGGSGQPQHF.

The rearrangement uses TRBV10-3 and TRBJ2-1, with 9 bases that match TRBD2. Germline CDR1 is ENHRY and CDR2 is SYGVKD. CDR3 length: 15 residues. V shed 4 bases, J shed 3 bases, and the junction held 4 bases outside the gene matches. The CDR3 reads CAISGTSEFYNEQFF. The CDR3 coding sequence is TGTGCCATCAGTGGGACTAGCGAGTTCTACAATGAGCAGTTCTTC.

This chain connects TRBV7-9 to TRBJ2-5; D ambiguous. V dropped 8 bases and J dropped 2 bases, with 15 bases sitting between them. Germline CDR1 is SEHNR and CDR2 is FQNEAQ (reference sequence). There are 14 residues in the CDR3. The CDR3 sequence: CASCPGRVQETQYF. Written as DNA, the CDR3 is TGTGCCAGCTGCCCTGGACGGGTACAAGAGACCCAGTACTTC.